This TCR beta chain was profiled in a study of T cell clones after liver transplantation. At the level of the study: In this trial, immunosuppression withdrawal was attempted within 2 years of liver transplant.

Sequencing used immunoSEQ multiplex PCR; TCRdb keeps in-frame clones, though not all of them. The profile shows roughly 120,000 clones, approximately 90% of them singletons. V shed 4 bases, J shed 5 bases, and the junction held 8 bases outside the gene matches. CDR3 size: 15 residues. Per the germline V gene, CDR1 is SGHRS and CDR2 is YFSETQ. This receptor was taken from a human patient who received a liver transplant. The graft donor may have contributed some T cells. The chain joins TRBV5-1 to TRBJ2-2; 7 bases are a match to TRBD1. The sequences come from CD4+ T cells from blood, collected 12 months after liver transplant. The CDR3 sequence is CASSLQTGITGELFF. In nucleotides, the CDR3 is TGCGCCAGCAGCCTGCAGACAGGGATTACCGGGGAGCTGTTTTTT.